The T cell receptor beta chain described here comes from a study of blood T cell repertoires in COVID-19. Study context: From the United States, Italy and Spain came samples of acute and convalescent COVID-19. The analysed material was cDNA or gDNA that came from T cells, B-cell-depleted T cells, or PBMCs.

Looked up from germline, CDR1 is SSHAT and CDR2 is FNYEAQ (reference sequence). V dropped 1 base and J dropped 6; count of bases not matched to a gene: 5. The CDR3 sequence is 16 residues long. As handled by the study authors: Amplification with reference gene primers provided the estimates of nucleated cell counts. Profiled with immunoSEQ multiplex PCR; TCRdb holds only in-frame clones, not every one. D and trimming were read from the DNA, whereas the V and J calls and clone size are those reported in that table. The repertoire holds over 60,000 clones, about 80% seen once, with roughly 13% in the top ten. This clone has only one observation.

The receptor was isolated from a woman over 75 with acute or convalescent COVID-19. Sequenced input: peripheral blood. This chain joins TRBV7-7 and TRBJ2-2; 10 nucleotides line up with TRBD2. This CDR3 is CASSLDELAGPGELFF. CDR3 DNA: TGTGCCAGCAGCTTAGATGAACTAGCGGGACCCGGGGAGCTGTTTTTT.